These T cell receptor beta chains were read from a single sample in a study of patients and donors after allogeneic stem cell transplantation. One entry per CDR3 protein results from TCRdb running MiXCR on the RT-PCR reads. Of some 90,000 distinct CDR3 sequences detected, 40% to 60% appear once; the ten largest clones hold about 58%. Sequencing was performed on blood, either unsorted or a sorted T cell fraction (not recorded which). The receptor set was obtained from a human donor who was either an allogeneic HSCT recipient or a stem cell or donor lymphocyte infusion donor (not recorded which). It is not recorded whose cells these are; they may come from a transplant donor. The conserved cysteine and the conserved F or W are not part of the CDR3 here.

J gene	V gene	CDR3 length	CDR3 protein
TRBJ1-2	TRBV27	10	ASSPAGYGYT
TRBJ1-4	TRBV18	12	ASSLGPRGEKLF
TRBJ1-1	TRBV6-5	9	ASRRQGEAF
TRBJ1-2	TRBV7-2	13	ASSTPGDRNYGYT
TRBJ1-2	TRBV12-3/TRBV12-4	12	ASSTGTGLAGYT
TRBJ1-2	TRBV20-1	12	SAPSQASNYGYT
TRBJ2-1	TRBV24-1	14	ATSDSGTGGGNEQF
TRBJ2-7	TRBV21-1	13	ASSIHRDRNYEQY
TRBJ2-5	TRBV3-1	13	ASSQLFPLQETQY
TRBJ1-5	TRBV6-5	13	ASSRMPYSNQPQH